This paragraph reports one T cell receptor beta chain. Its antigen is unknown. Within one base of it there is no much larger clone, and no base qualities were kept. Using the deep immunoSEQ assay, TCR CDR3 regions were amplified from genomic DNA by multiplex PCR. For each cell subset, the extracted genomic DNA was distributed evenly across all wells of several immunoSEQ 96-well plates, and each plate served as one replicate. For sorted subsets, roughly 200 ng of genomic DNA, equivalent to 25,000 to 35,000 T cell genomes, went into each replicate PCR. Purified libraries were measured with a Qubit 3.0 fluorometer, size-checked on a Bioanalyzer 2100, and measured again with the KAPA Library Quantification kit. Every immunoSEQ 96-well plate was sequenced on a separate single-read 150-cycle Illumina NextSeq 550 flow cell. The authors processed their data as follows. The immunoSEQ output contained only junctional sequences without quality scores, so filtering could not match that applied to full-length reads. Sequences were annotated with PyIR, a Python wrapper for IgBLAST v1.9, using IMGT germline references to assign V/J genes and CDR3. Reads were removed for weak V/J assignments (E-value above 1e-6), missing CDR3, stop codons, out-of-frame junctions, or ambiguous translated residues. V3J clonotypes were defined as sequences sharing an identical inferred V gene, J gene, and CDR3 amino acid sequence. The percentage overlap between two repertoires was calculated by dividing the number of shared unique clonotypes by the size of the smaller repertoire. Repertoire richness was assessed with RTK rarefaction, the Chao1 estimator, and Recon v2.1 estimates of unobserved clonotypes. Generation probabilities were computed with OLGA for all TCRbeta clonotypes obtained by the gDNA method from a handful of donors. TCRdb's version of the immuneACCESS table is confined to in-frame rearrangements and falls short of the full clone set. An unresolved V gene accounts for under half of the shortfall where checked; the remainder is of unknown origin. The D gene and trimming were derived from the DNA, and the V and J assignments and clone size from that table. The sample includes about a million clones, with approximately 75% observed a single time. The ten largest clones represent 0.85% to 1% of the sample.

The sample originates from a study of shared clonotypes between healthy human individuals (TCRdb year 2020). Broadly, across the study: The cohort comprised two women and a few men aged 18 to 49 years. Between about 0.94 and 8.9 billion PBMCs per donor were obtained by leukapheresis. To increase sequencing depth and limit assay-specific biases, different laboratories used diverse techniques to prepare libraries and sequence TCR repertoires. Blood TCR repertoires of roughly 5 healthy adults were deeply sequenced to estimate repertoire size and the extent of clonotype sharing between individuals. For each donor, CD4 naive and CD4 memory were each given three plates, CD8 naive was given two plates, and CD8 memory was given one plate. General study outcomes and caveats: Incomplete sequencing was indicated by rarefaction of sorted-subset datasets, despite the large sequencing depth. Sampling was restricted to blood, and TCR repertoires in tissue are likely to differ from TCR repertoires in blood. The genetic and exposure-history diversity represented was limited by the small number of donors. Pairwise subsampling indicated that sequencing depth was expected to affect the degree of clonotype sharing among donors. Compared with non-shared clonotypes, the clonotypes found in all four sorted-subset donors had higher generation probabilities. Approximately 5% of naive CD4, 3.5% of naive CD8, roughly 2.5% of memory CD4, and 0.35% to 0.5% of memory CD8 clonotypes were shared across several donors. Estimated clonotype richness was generally larger for naive than for memory subsets.

The CDR3 has 15 amino acids, counting the end cysteine and phenylalanine. The kept DNA is CDR3 alone, 45 bases in frame from the first base. Germline trimming: 8 bases from V, 5 bases from J; junction bases outside gene matches: 14. From a lookup of the germline V gene (reference sequence), CDR1 and CDR2 are MNHEY and SMNVEV. The donors were healthy, HIV-negative adults with no recently reported acute infections or vaccinations. Only Caucasian adults living in Nashville, Tennessee, USA were represented among the donors. CD4+ T cells were enriched by magnetic negative selection, after which naive cells were positively selected on CD45RA and the negative fraction was taken as the memory subset. After blood collection by leukapheresis, PBMCs were isolated using Ficoll-Histopaque density gradient centrifugation and then cryopreserved in the vapor phase of liquid nitrogen. Analytical flow cytometry was used to check the purity and quantity of each magnetically sorted T cell population. Each sorted fraction had its genomic DNA isolated and then quantified by UV absorbance on a Nanodrop 2000c.

The source is a man aged 18 to 35 in good health. Some clones in this sample may be carry-over from other donors' samples. The sequenced sample was memory CD4+ T cells from PBMCs. Read against the paper, the sample's cell subset or site label means: CD45RA-negative fraction. This chain joins TRBV27 to TRBJ2-7, with 8 bases matching TRBD1. The DNA sequence reads TGTGCCAGCCGACTCCGGACAGGGTATACGGACGAGCAGTACTTC. Its amino acids are CASRLRTGYTDEQYF.